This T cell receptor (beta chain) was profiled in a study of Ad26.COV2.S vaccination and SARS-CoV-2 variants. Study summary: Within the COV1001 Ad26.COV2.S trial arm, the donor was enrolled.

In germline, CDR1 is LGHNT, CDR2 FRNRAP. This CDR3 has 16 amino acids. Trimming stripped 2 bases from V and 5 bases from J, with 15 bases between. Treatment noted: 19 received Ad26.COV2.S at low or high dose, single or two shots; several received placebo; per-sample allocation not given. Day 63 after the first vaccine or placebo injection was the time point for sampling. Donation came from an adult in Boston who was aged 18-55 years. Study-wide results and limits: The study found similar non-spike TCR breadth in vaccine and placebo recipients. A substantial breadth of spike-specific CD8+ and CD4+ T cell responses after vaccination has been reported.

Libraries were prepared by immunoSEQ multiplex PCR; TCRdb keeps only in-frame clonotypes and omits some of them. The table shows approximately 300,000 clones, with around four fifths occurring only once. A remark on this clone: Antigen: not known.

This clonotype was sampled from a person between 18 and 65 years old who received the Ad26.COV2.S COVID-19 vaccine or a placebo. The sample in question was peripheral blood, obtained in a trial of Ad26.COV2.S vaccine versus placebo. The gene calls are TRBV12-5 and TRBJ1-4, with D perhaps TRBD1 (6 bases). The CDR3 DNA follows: TGTGCTAGTGGTTTGTTTCTCGGGACACTGAATGAAAAACTGTTTTTT. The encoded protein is CASGLFLGTLNEKLFF.